This entry lists 24 T cell receptor beta chains sequenced from one sample in a study of T cell responses to AZD1222 COVID-19 vaccine. Clones were read by immunoSEQ multiplex PCR, and TCRdb kept only the in-frame ones, dropping some. Of 90,000 to 120,000 clones listed, roughly 90% are singletons. The material was peripheral blood, obtained 28 days after the second AZD1222 dose. The source is an adult who received the AZD1222 COVID-19 vaccine.

This chain links TRBV13 with TRBJ1-6; D gene ambiguous. CDR3 length equals 17 residues. The V and J ends lost 3 bases and 0 bases respectively, with 12 bases between them. Germline V lookup: CDR1 PRHDT, CDR2 FYEKMQ (reference sequence). The CDR3 region is CASSFGTWSSYNSPLHF. In DNA form, the CDR3 reads TGTGCCAGCAGCTTCGGCACCTGGAGCTCCTATAATTCACCCCTCCACTTT.

V usage is TRBV2 and J usage is TRBJ2-1; no clear D gene. The V end was cut by 1 base, the J end by 9 bases, with 13 bases between. The CDR3 runs to 14 residues. Per germline, CDR1 SNHLY and CDR2 FYNNEI. CDR3 region: CASSEGETSAEQFF. The DNA for the CDR3 is TGTGCCAGCAGTGAAGGCGAGACATCGGCTGAGCAGTTCTTC.

This clone was seen only a few times. The chain couples TRBV10-3 to TRBJ2-2; possible D gene TRBD2, 6 bases. Trimming stripped 0 bases from V and 0 bases from J, with 17 bases between. In germline, CDR1 is ENHRY, CDR2 SYGVKD. This CDR3 is 19 amino acids long. The CDR3 sequence is CAISESILSGGANTGELFF. In DNA, the CDR3 is TGTGCCATCAGTGAGTCAATACTCAGTGGCGGGGCGAACACCGGGGAGCTGTTTTTT.

V gene TRBV30 combines with J gene TRBJ1-6; tentative D call: TRBD1 (6 bases). The CDR3 runs to 14 residues. Germline V gives CDR1 GTSNPN, CDR2 SVGIG (reference sequence). The V gene lost 0 bases and the J gene lost 10 bases, with 13 bases spanning the gap. In nucleotides, the CDR3 is TGTGCCTGGAGTGTACTCACAGGGAGGTCACCCCTCCACTTT. It translates to CAWSVLTGRSPLHF. The complete variable domain, with remaining parts taken from reference TRBV30 and TRBJ1-6, reads SQTIHQWPATLVQPVGSPLSLECTVEGTSNPNLYWYRQAAGRGLQLLFYSVGIGQISSEVPQNLSASRPQDRQFILSSKKLLLSDSGFYLCAWSVLTGRSPLHFGNGTRLTVT.

This CDR3 is CASSLGDRAERGKEETQYF. The CDR3 DNA is TGTGCCAGCAGCTTAGGGGACAGGGCCGAGCGGGGGAAGGAAGAGACCCAGTACTTC. The V and J genes are TRBV7-3 and TRBJ2-5; tentatively, D is TRBD1 (9 bases). Trimming stripped 2 bases from V and 3 bases from J, with 25 bases between. CDR3 length: 19 residues. Germline assignment: CDR1 SGHTA and CDR2 FQGTGA.

The V gene is TRBV5-6, the J gene TRBJ1-2; tentative D call: TRBD1 (5 bases). This CDR3 comprises 14 residues. Germline loops: CDR1 SGHDT, CDR2 YYEEEE. With 4 bases removed from V and 8 bases from J, the gap between germline ends came to 18 bases. The CDR3 region is CASSNYPGSEGYTF. CDR3 nucleotide sequence: TGTGCCAGCAGCAATTATCCAGGGTCTGAAGGCTACACCTTC.

The rearrangement joins TRBV5-4 to TRBJ2-1, with D possibly being TRBD1 (5 bases). The germline V gene encodes CDR1 SGHNT and CDR2 YYREEE (reference sequence). V was shortened by 2 bases and J by 3 bases, with 12 bases between the two germline ends. This CDR3 region has 15 residues. CDR3 DNA sequence: TGTGCCAGCAGCTTCCATCGTACAGGCTACAATGAGCAGTTCTTC. Its protein is CASSFHRTGYNEQFF.

V gene TRBV12-3 or TRBV12-4 combines with J gene TRBJ1-1; 10 bases agree with TRBD1. The CDR3 spans 12 residues. V shed 5 bases and J 10 bases; nucleotides not matched to a gene: 4. The CDR3 loop is CASSRQGAVAFF. CDR3 in DNA: TGTGCCAGCAGTCGACAGGGGGCGGTAGCTTTCTTT.

The rearrangement joins TRBV27 to TRBJ2-1; weak D call: TRBD1 (5 bases). Germline CDR1 is MNHEY and CDR2 is SMNVEV (reference sequence). The CDR3 has 13 residues. V dropped 3 bases and J dropped 8 bases, with 11 bases sitting between them. CDR3 DNA: TGTGCCAGCAGTTTTGCAGGGTTCGATGAGCAGTTCTTC. This codes for CASSFAGFDEQFF.

The V gene is TRBV29-1, the J gene TRBJ2-7; 7 bases line up with TRBD1. The germline gives CDR1 SQVTM, CDR2 ANQGSEA. The V and J ends lost 4 bases and 5 bases, in that order; junction bases with no gene match: 14. The length of the CDR3 is 15 residues. CDR3 protein: CSVGGMNRGKNEQYF. The CDR3 DNA reads as TGCAGCGTTGGGGGGATGAACAGGGGAAAGAACGAGCAGTACTTC.

The V gene is TRBV11-2, the J gene TRBJ1-6, with D uncertain. Germline CDR1 SGHAT, CDR2 FQNNGV. Trimming took off 6 bases at V and 5 bases at J, with 17 bases between the two ends. The CDR3 totals 16 residues. CDR3 bases: TGTGCCAGCAGAGTTTCATGGAGGATCGATAATTCACCCCTCCACTTT. Residues: CASRVSWRIDNSPLHF.

This clone was picked up one time. This chain joins TRBV7-2 and TRBJ2-1; 9 bases fit TRBD2. The germline CDR1 and CDR2 sequences are SGHTA and FQGNSA. V trimming: 4 bases; J trimming: 5 bases; junction bases outside the gene matches: 3. This CDR3 contains 14 residues. CDR3 sequence (DNA): TGTGCCAGCAGCTCCCTAGCGGGAAACAATGAGCAGTTCTTC. Amino acid sequence: CASSSLAGNNEQFF.

The chain combines TRBV27 with TRBJ2-3, with D perhaps matching TRBD2 (6 bases). Trimming cost V 1 base and J 0 bases, with 11 bases left between them. The CDR3 spans 16 residues. CDR1 is MNHEY and CDR2 is SMNVEV in the germline V gene (reference sequence). CDR3 protein: CASSLWGDASTDTQYF. The CDR3 region has the DNA TGTGCCAGCAGTTTATGGGGGGATGCCAGCACAGATACGCAGTATTTT.

The count of this clone is one. This rearrangement joins TRBV28 to TRBJ1-2; D may be TRBD1 (5 bases). The CDR3 extends over 12 amino acids. Per the germline V gene, CDR1 is MDHEN and CDR2 is SYDVKM. V was trimmed by 4 bases and J by 8 bases, leaving 11 bases between them. The DNA of the CDR3 is TGTGCCAGCAGTTCAGGGTTTTACGGCTACACCTTC. It is translated as CASSSGFYGYTF.

The CDR3 nucleotides are TGCGCCAGCAGCCAAGATTTTTCCTCGAAATTCTCCTACAATGAGCAGTTCTTC. Protein: CASSQDFSSKFSYNEQFF. The rearrangement joins TRBV4-1 to TRBJ2-1, with unresolved D. The CDR3 runs to 18 residues. Per germline, CDR1 MGHRA and CDR2 YSYEKL. Trimming left V 0 bases short and J 0 bases short, with 15 bases between.

The genes are TRBV3-1 (or the pseudogene TRBV3-2) and TRBJ1-6, with a tentative D call TRBD1 (6 bases). Germline V gene sequence: CDR1 LGHDT, CDR2 YNNKEL (reference sequence). Trimming removed 4 bases at V and 9 bases at J, with 13 bases between. The CDR3 runs to 14 residues. CDR3 DNA sequence: TGTGCCAGCAGCCCAGGACAGAAAACTTCACCCCTCCACTTT. This codes for CASSPGQKTSPLHF.

V gene TRBV4-1 combines with J gene TRBJ2-1; D unclear. Looked up from germline, CDR1 is MGHRA and CDR2 is YSYEKL. Deletions cut 2 bases from V and 1 base from J, with 9 bases between. The CDR3 is 15 residues long. This CDR3 reads CASSQRQGSYNEQFF. DNA for the CDR3: TGCGCCAGCAGCCAACGTCAAGGGTCCTACAATGAGCAGTTCTTC.

This clone was seen just once. The genes are TRBV6-2 or TRBV6-3 and TRBJ1-4; D is unresolved. This CDR3 contains 14 residues. Germline V lookup: CDR1 MNHEY, CDR2 SVGEGT. Trimming removed 2 bases at V and 4 bases at J, with 8 bases between. The CDR3 coding sequence is TGTGCCAGCAGTTACGAGCCGATTAATGAAAAACTGTTTTTT. The encoded protein is CASSYEPINEKLFF.

The chain couples TRBV15 to TRBJ2-7, with D perhaps assigned TRBD1 or TRBD2 (5 bases each). The germline V gene has CDR1 LNHNV and CDR2 YYDKDF (reference sequence). Trimming left V 0 bases short and J 4 bases short, with 16 bases between. The CDR3 length is 16 residues. This CDR3 is CATSRDQPGTGYEQYF. The CDR3, as DNA: TGTGCCACCAGCAGAGATCAACCGGGGACCGGGTACGAGCAGTACTTC.

This sequence joins TRBV28 and TRBJ1-4; 12 bases agree with TRBD1. The CDR3 has 15 residues. Germline V CDR1 and CDR2: MDHEN, SYDVKM. V was clipped by 1 base and J by 8 bases; unmatched bases: 2. CDR3 in amino acids: CASSLSGTGGEKLFF. CDR3 coding DNA: TGTGCCAGCAGTTTATCGGGGACAGGGGGCGAAAAACTGTTTTTT.

The CDR3 protein is CASSQGGLAGTYEQYF. DNA for the CDR3: TGTGCCAGCAGCCAAGGGGGACTAGCGGGGACCTACGAGCAGTACTTC. The chain is built from TRBV4-2 and TRBJ2-7; 13 bases agree with TRBD2. V lost 1 base to trimming and J lost 2 bases; unmatched junction nucleotides: 2. This CDR3 is built from 16 residues. Germline V CDR1 and CDR2: LGHNA, YNFKEQ.

CDR3 in DNA: TGCGCCAGCAGCCAAGGGACTAGCAGTCAAGAGACCCAGTACTTC. Protein: CASSQGTSSQETQYF. The gene calls are TRBV4-3 and TRBJ2-5; TRBD2 agrees at 8 bases. Looked up from germline, CDR1 is LGHNA and CDR2 is YSLEER. This CDR3 contains 15 residues. The junction had 3 bases not matched to a gene; V was cut back by 1 base and J by 2 bases.

In its sample, this clone was seen once. This chain joins TRBV4-3 and TRBJ1-3; D unresolved. The germline CDR1 and CDR2 sequences are LGHNA and YSLEER. The CDR3 is made up of 16 amino acids. Between the trimmed V and J ends, which lost 0 bases and 0 bases, there was a span of 9 bases. The CDR3 loop reads CASSQDLRPSGNTIYF. The CDR3 coding sequence is TGCGCCAGCAGCCAAGACCTCCGGCCCTCTGGAAACACCATATATTTT.

This chain connects TRBV4-1 to TRBJ1-4, with 7 bases fitting TRBD1. Germline V gene sequence: CDR1 MGHRA, CDR2 YSYEKL. There are 17 residues in the CDR3. V trimming: 4 bases; J trimming: 4 bases; junction bases outside the gene matches: 12. CDR3 DNA sequence: TGCGCCAGCAGCCCAGGGGGTCATGCTACATTTAATGAAAAACTGTTTTTT. This translates into CASSPGGHATFNEKLFF.